This T cell receptor beta chain derives from a study of blood T cell repertoires in COVID-19. Across the study: PBMCs, B-cell-depleted T cells, or T cells were the source of the cDNA or gDNA that made up the material.

Original methodology: Nucleated cell number was recorded as an estimate derived from reference gene primer amplification. Generated by immunoSEQ multiplex PCR, the TCRdb table keeps only in-frame clones and is missing some. V and J calls and clone size are as listed in that table; D and trimming were resolved from the DNA. The profile shows 220,000 or so clones, roughly 80% of them singletons. The CDR3 contains 14 residues. Germline-derived CDR1 and CDR2 are SGHRS and YFSETQ. Between the trimmed V and J ends, which lost 5 bases and 7 bases, there was a span of 18 bases. Everyone who took part was roughly 18 to 89 years old, and they came from about two dozen US areas. Categorization into cohorts depended on clinical history that participants reported. In this sample, this clone turned up a few times.

The sample comprised PBMCs or T cells enriched from blood (not recorded which). This chain links TRBV5-1 with TRBJ1-2, with D perhaps matching TRBD1 (5 bases). This TCR derives from a woman in her thirties or forties with acute COVID-19. CDR3 sequence: CASRPGMGEGGYTF. The CDR3 coding sequence is TGCGCCAGCAGACCGGGCATGGGGGAGGGTGGCTACACCTTC.